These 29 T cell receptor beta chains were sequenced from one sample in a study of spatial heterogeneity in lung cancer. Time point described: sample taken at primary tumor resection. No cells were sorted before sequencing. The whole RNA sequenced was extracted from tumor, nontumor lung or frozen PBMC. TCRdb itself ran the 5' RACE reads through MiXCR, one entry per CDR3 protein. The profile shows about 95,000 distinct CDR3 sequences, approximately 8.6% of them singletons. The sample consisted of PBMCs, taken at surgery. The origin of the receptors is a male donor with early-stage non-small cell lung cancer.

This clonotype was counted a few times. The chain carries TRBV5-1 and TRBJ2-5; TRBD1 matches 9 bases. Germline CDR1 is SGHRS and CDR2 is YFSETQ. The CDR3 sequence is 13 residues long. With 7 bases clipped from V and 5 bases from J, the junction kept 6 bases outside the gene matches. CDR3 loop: CASAQDRGETQYF. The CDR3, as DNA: TGCGCCAGCGCCCAAGACAGGGGGGAGACCCAGTACTTC.

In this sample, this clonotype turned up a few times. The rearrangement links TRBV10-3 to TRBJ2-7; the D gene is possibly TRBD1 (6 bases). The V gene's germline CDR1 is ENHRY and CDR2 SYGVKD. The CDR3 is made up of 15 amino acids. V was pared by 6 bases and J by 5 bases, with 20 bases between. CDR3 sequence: CAISATQGGGHEQYF. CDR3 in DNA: TGTGCCATCAGCGCTACACAGGGTGGGGGCCACGAGCAGTACTTC.

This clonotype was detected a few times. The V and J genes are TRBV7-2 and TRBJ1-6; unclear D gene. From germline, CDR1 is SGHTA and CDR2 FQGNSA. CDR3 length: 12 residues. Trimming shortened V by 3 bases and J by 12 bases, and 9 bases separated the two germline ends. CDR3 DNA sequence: TGTGCCAGCAGCTTCGTCGGAGGACCCCTCCACTTT. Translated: CASSFVGGPLHF.

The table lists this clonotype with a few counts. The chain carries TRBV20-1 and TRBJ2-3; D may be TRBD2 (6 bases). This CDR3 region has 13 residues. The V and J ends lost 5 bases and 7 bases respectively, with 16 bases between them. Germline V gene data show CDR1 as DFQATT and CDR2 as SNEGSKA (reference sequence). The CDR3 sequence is CSALAVRQYTQYF. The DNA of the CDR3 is TGCAGTGCTTTAGCGGTGAGGCAATATACGCAGTATTTT.

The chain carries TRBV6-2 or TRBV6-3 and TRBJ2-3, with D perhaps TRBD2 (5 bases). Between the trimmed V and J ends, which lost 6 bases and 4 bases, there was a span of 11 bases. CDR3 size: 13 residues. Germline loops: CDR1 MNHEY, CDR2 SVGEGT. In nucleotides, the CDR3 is TGTGCCAGCAGCCGCGGCGGGCCAGATACGCAGTATTTT. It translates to CASSRGGPDTQYF.

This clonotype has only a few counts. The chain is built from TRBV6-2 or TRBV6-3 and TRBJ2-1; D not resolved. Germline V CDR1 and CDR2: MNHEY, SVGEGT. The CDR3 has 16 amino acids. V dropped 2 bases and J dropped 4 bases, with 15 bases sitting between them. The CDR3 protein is CASSYIINILYNEQFF. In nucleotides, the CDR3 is TGTGCCAGCAGTTACATTATAAACATCTTGTACAATGAGCAGTTCTTC.

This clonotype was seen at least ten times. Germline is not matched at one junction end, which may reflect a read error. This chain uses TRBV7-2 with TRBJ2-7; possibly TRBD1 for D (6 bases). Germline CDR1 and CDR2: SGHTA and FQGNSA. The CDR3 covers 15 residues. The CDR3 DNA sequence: TGTGCCAGCAGCCTAGCCCGGGACATTCCCTACGAGCAGTACTTC. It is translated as CASSLARDIPYEQYF.

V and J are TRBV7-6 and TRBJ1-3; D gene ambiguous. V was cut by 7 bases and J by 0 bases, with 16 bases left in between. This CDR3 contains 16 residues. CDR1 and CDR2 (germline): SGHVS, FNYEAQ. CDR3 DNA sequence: TGTGCCAGCACCGAGACGGCCTTCCACTCTGGAAACACCATATATTTT. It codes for CASTETAFHSGNTIYF.

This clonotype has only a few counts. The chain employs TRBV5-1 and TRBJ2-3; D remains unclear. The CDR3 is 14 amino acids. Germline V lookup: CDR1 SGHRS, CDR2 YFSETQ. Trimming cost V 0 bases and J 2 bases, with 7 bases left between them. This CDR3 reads CASSLEPSTDTQYF. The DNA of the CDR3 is TGCGCCAGCAGCTTGGAACCATCCACAGATACGCAGTATTTT.

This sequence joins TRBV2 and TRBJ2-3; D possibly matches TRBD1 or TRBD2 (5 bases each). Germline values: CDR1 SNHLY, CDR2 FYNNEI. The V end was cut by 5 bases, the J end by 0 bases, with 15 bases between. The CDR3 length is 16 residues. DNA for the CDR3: TGTGCCAGCAGTTTTAGCCAGGGACCTAGCACAGATACGCAGTATTTT. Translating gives CASSFSQGPSTDTQYF.

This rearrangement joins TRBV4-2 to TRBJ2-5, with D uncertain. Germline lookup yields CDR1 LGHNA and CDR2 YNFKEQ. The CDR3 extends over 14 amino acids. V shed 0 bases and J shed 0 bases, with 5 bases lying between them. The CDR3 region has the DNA TGTGCCAGCAGCCAAGAGTTGTACCAAGAGACCCAGTACTTC. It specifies CASSQELYQETQYF.

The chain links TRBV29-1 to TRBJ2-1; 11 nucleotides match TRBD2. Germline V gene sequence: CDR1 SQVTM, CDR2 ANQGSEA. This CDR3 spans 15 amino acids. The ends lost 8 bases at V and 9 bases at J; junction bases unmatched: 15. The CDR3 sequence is CSLPEVAGGPGEQFF. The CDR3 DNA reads TGCAGCCTACCGGAGGTAGCGGGAGGGCCCGGTGAGCAGTTCTTC.

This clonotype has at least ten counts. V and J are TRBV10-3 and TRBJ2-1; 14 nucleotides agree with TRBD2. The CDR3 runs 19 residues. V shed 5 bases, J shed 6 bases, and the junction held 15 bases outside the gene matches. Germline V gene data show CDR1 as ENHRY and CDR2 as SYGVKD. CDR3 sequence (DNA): TGTGCCATCAGTACCCCGGGACTAGCGGGAGAGAGTTTAAGCAATGAGCAGTTCTTC. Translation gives CAISTPGLAGESLSNEQFF.

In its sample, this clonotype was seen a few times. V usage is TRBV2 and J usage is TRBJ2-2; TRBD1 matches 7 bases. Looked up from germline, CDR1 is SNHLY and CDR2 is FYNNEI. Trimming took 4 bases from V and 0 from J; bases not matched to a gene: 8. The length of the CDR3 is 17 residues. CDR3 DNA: TGTGCCAGCAGTGCACGAACCGGGACAGCGAACACCGGGGAGCTGTTTTTT. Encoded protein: CASSARTGTANTGELFF.

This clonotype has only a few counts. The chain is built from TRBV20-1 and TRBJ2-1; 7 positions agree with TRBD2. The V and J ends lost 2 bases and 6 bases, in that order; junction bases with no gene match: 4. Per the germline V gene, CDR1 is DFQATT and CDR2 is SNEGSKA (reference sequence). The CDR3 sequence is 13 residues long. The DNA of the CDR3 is TGCAGTGCTAGACGACTAGCTGGCAATGAGCAGTTCTTC. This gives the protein CSARRLAGNEQFF.

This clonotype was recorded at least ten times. CDR3 coding DNA: TGTGCCAGCAGCTTGACAGCTAGCACAGATACGCAGTATTTT. Amino acid sequence: CASSLTASTDTQYF. The V and J genes are TRBV7-9 and TRBJ2-3; perhaps TRBD1 as D (5 bases). This CDR3 has 14 residues. The V gene's germline CDR1 is SEHNR and CDR2 FQNEAQ (reference sequence). The germline V and J ends were trimmed by 3 bases and 0 bases, with 7 bases remaining between them. Supplemented by reference TRBV7-9 and TRBJ2-3, the full variable domain reads DTGVSQNPRHKITKRGQNVTFRCDPISEHNRLYWYRQTLGQGPEFLTYFQNEAQLEKSRLLSDRFSAERPKGSFSTLEIQRTEQGDSAMYLCASSLTASTDTQYFGPGTRLTVL.

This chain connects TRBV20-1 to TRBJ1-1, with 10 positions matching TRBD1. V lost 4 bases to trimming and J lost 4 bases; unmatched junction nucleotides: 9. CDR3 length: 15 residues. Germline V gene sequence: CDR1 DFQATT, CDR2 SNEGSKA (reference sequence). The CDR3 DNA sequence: TGCAGTGCTACCGACAGGGGGCTCAGTGGCACTGAAGCTTTCTTT. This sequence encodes CSATDRGLSGTEAFF.

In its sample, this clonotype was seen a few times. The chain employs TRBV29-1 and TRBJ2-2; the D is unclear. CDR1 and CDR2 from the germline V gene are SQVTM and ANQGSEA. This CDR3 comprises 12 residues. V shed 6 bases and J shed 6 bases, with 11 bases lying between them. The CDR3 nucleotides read TGCAGCGTGGCTTGGGGATCCGGGGAGCTGTTTTTT. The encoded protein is CSVAWGSGELFF.

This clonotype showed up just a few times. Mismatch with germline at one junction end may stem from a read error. The CDR3 protein is CGSGANTGELFF. In nucleotides, the CDR3 is TGTGGCAGCGGCGCGAACACCGGGGAGCTGTTTTTT. J is TRBJ2-2 and V is TRBV2, with D tentatively TRBD2 (5 bases). Germline V CDR1 and CDR2: SNHLY, FYNNEI. The CDR3 runs to 12 residues.

The DNA for the CDR3 is TGTGCCAGCAGTGAAGTCATAGCGGGAAACAATGAGCAGTTCTTC. It encodes CASSEVIAGNNEQFF. This rearrangement joins TRBV6-1 to TRBJ2-1; TRBD2 matches at 8 bases. Germline trimming cut 1 base from V and 5 bases from J; bases unmatched to any gene: 4. The germline V gene has CDR1 MNHNS and CDR2 SASEGT. There are 15 residues in the CDR3.

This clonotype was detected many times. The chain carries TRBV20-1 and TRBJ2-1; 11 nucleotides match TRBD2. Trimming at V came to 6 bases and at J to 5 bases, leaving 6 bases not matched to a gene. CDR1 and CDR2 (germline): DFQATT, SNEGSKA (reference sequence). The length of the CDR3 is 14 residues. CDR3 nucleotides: TGCAGTGCCCCTGGGACTAGCGGACACAATGAGCAGTTCTTC. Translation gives CSAPGTSGHNEQFF.

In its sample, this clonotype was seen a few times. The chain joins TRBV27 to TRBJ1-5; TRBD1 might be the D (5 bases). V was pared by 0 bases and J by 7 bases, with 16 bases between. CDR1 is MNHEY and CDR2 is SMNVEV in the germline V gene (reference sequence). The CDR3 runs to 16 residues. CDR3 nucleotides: TGTGCCAGCAGTTTATCGCAGACAGTAGCGGCGCAGCCCCAGCATTTT. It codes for CASSLSQTVAAQPQHF.

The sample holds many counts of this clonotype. The CDR3 region has the DNA TGTGCCACCAGTGACGCCGGCCGCGGGGCACTAGAGACCCAGTACTTC. Residues: CATSDAGRGALETQYF. V and J are TRBV24-1 and TRBJ2-5; D perhaps matches TRBD2 (6 bases). The V end was cut by 4 bases, the J end by 4 bases, with 18 bases between. Germline CDR1 is KGHDR and CDR2 is SFDVKD. The CDR3 runs to 16 residues.

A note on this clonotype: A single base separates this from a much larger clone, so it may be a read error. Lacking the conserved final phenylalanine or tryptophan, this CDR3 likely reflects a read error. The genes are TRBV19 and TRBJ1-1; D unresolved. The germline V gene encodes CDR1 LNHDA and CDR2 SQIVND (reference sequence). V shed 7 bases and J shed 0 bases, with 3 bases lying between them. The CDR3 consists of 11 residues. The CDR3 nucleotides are TGTGCCAGTAAGGTGAACACTGAAGCTTTCTCT. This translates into CASKVNTEAFS.

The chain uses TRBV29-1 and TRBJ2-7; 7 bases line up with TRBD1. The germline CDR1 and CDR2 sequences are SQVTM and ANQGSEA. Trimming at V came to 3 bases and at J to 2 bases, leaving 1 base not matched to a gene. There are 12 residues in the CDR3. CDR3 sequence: CSVDQGAYEQYF. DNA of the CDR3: TGCAGCGTTGACCAGGGGGCCTACGAGCAGTACTTC.

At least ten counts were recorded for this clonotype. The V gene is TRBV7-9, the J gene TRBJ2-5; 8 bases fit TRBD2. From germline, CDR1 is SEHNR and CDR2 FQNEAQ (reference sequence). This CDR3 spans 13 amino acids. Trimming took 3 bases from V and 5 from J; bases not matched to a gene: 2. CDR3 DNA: TGTGCCAGCAGCTTGGGACTAGATGAGACCCAGTACTTC. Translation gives CASSLGLDETQYF.

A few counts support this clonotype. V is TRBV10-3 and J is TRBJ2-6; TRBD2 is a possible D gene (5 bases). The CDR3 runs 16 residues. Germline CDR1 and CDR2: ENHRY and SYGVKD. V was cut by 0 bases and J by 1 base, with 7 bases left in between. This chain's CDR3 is CAISESTGSGANVLTF. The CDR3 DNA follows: TGTGCCATCAGTGAGTCGACGGGATCTGGGGCCAACGTCCTGACTTTC.

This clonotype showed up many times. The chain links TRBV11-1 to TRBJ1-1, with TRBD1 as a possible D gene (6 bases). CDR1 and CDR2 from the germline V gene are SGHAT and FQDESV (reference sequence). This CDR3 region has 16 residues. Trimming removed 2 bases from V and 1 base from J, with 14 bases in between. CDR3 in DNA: TGTGCCAGCAGCTTATTCTACAGGGAGAAGAACACTGAAGCTTTCTTT. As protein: CASSLFYREKNTEAFF.

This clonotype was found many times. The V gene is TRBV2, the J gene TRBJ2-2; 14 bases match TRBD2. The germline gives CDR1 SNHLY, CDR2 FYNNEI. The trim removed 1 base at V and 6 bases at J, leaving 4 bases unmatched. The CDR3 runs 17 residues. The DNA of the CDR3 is TGTGCCAGCAGTGAAGGGGGACTAGCGGGAGTCGCCGGGGAGCTGTTTTTT. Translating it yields CASSEGGLAGVAGELFF. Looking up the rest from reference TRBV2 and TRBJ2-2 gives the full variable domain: EPEVTQTPSHQVTQMGQEVILRCVPISNHLYFYWYRQILGQKVEFLVSFYNNEISEKSEIFDDQFSVERPDGSNFTLKIRSTKLEDSAMYFCASSEGGLAGVAGELFFGEGSRLTVL.